This TCR beta chain was captured in a study of identical twins (dated by TCRdb to 2015 to 2016). With regard to the full study: The study deep-sequenced TCR alpha and beta repertoires from monozygotic twins, unrelated adults of various ages and cord blood to test whether fetal clonotypes persist. Replicate twin experiments were performed at different times using different library preparation protocols to rule out contamination.

Trimming leaves V shorter by 3 bases and J shorter by 8 bases, with the junction holding 10 bases beyond the gene matches. CDR3 length: 16 amino acids, cysteine to phenylalanine. Here the CDR3 DNA is all that survives: 48 bases in frame from base 1. The germline V gene yields KGHDR for CDR1 and SFDVKD for CDR2. Overall study outcomes, separate from this receptor: In monozygotic twins, out-of-frame TCR alpha sharing was systematically underestimated by recombination models, although the models agreed with sharing between unrelated individuals. Fewer insertions were carried by abundant cord blood beta clonotypes; a weaker similar trend was observed in young adult naive repertoires, while no such trend was observed in memory repertoires. Conclusions relied on cross-sectional statistical analysis, since the same donors could not be followed over many years. Compared with coincidental sharing between unrelated individuals, out-of-frame TCR alpha sequences shared between twins showed an excess of sequences with low generation probability. Invariant T cells such as MAIT and iNKT could partly confound zero-insertion analyses, although diverse VJ usage argued against such confounding for most clonotypes. The excess sharing between twins in beta out-of-frame sequences was weaker because fewer shared sequences reduced the signal-to-noise ratio.

Every donor in the study was a healthy Caucasian. Three pairs of female monozygotic twins, all aged roughly 18 to 29 years, made up the twin cohort. Peripheral blood mononuclear cells were used as the source from which RNA for TCR libraries was isolated. Library preparation used 5' RACE. The sequencer was an Illumina HiSeq 2000. Template switching introduced a universal primer binding site; the final cDNA contained a unique molecular identifier, enabling accurate counting of TCR cDNA molecules. Specific primers in the conserved constant-segment region were used to synthesize first-strand cDNA for the TCR alpha and beta chains. Each cDNA library was double barcoded, with a SMART-Mk sample barcode plus Illumina barcodes, to control for contamination. Two successive PCR steps introduced TruSeq adapter sequences along with Illumina sample barcodes. The Illumina HiSeq platform was used with custom primers to sequence TCR alpha and beta cDNA libraries. As for the original processing: Unique molecular identifiers were extracted from raw reads with MiGEC, and CDR3 positions were determined with MiXCR. Recombination models were inferred per individual with the repgenHMM and IGoR tools using an EM algorithm. Shared clonotype analysis was performed with the tcR package in R, normalizing sharing by the product of cloneset sizes. Out-of-frame nonproductive sequences were analyzed to study raw recombination free of thymic and clonal selection effects. TCRdb cleaned the public reads at Q25 with fastp, built clones with MiXCR and kept in-frame beta chains. CDR3 protein duplicates are merged, each entry listing the most common genes and DNA. The V and J calls were determined by TCRdb, not by the authors. The sample table records under 900,000 distinct CDR3 sequences; 9% to 15% of these occur just once. The ten largest clonotypes hold 1.5% to 2% of the sample.

Concerning this clonotype: The antigen this receptor binds is unknown. It has no much larger one-base neighbor in the sample; base qualities were not kept.

The same sample was also studied in work on yellow fever vaccine responses in identical twins. As the second publication notes: According to the authors, the vaccine-induced T cell response in identical twins seemed to be partly convergent and partly specific to each individual. The study precisely tracked vaccine-responding T cell clones in identical twins.

What was sequenced was PBMCs. The sequence was obtained from a woman aged 18-29 years in good health. Recombination connected TRBV24-1 to TRBJ1-2, and TRBD1 matches 11 of the central bases. The CDR3 protein: CATSDLPGQGVHGYTF. The sequenced DNA is TGTGCCACCAGTGATCTGCCGGGACAGGGGGTGCACGGCTACACCTTC.